This TCR beta chain was obtained from a study of cytomegalovirus exposure and HLA in healthy donors. The germline V and J ends were trimmed by 7 bases and 3 bases, with 12 bases remaining between them. Germline-derived CDR1 and CDR2 are MGHRA and YSYEKL. The CDR3 contains 13 residues. 60 Vbeta and 13 Jbeta primers were used in PCR. The protocol was immunoSEQ multiplex PCR, while the TCRdb copy is restricted to in-frame clones and leaves out a portion. The data hold about 150,000 clones, with 70% to 80% observed a single time. Material: PBMCs. The chain uses TRBV4-1 and TRBJ1-1; D call uncertain. This receptor was taken from a man aged 25 to 45 in good health and CMV-seropositive. The CDR3 nucleotides are TGCGCCAGCACCGAGCCGGGTTACACTGAAGCTTTCTTT. Its translation is CASTEPGYTEAFF.